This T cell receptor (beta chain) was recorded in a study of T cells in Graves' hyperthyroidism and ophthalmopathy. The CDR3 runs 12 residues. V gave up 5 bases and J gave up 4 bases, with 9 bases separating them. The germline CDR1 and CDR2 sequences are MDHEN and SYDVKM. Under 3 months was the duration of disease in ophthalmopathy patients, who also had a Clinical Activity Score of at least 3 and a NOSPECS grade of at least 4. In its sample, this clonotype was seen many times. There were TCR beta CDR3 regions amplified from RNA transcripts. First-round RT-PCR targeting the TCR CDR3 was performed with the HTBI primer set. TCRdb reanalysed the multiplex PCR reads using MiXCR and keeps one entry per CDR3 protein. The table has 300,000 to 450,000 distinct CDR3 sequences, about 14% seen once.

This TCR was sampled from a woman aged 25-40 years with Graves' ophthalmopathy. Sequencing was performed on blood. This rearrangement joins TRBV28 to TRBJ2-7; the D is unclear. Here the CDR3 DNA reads TGTGCCAGCAGTCTCCCCCAATACGAGCAGTACTTC. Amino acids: CASSLPQYEQYF.